The rows below give T cell receptor beta chains drawn from one sample of a study of shared clonotypes between healthy human individuals. Method: immunoSEQ multiplex PCR; TCRdb's copy keeps in-frame clones and lacks some. The data hold about 1.1 million clones, with approximately 77% observed a single time. What was sequenced was memory CD4+ T cells from PBMCs. The receptors stem from a man younger than 30 in good health. Some clones in this sample may be carry-over from other donors' samples. Both conserved end residues are part of each CDR3. The D gene is left open where the match is weak. Not every row has a clone size; where given, it reads once, few, many or a size class.

clone_size j_call d_call v_call cdr3_nt cdr3_aa
few TRBJ2-1 TRBD2 TRBV30 TGTGCCTGGAGTAAAAGGGAGGGTACCTACAATGAGCAGTTCTTC CAWSKREGTYNEQFF
. TRBJ1-2 TRBD1 TRBV30 TGTGCCTGGAGCTACCTGACAGGGGGAAACTATGGCTACACCTTC CAWSYLTGGNYGYTF
. TRBJ2-5 TRBD2 TRBV5-1 TGCGCCAGCAGCTTGGTTACACCGGGGTTAGCGGGTAAAGAGACCCAGTACTTC CASSLVTPGLAGKETQYF
. TRBJ1-5 . TRBV27 TGTGCCAGCGCGTGGCAGGGAGGCCAGCCCCAGCATTTT CASAWQGGQPQHF
. TRBJ2-7 . TRBV6-5 TGTGCCAGCAGTTACCGGCCCTCGCGAGGAGGCGAGCAGTACTTC CASSYRPSRGGEQYF
. TRBJ1-1 . TRBV10-2 TGCGCCAGCAGTGGGACAGCCAACACTGAAGCTTTCTTT CASSGTANTEAFF
. TRBJ1-1 TRBD1 TRBV28 TGTGCCAGCAGTTTAAGAGGGGGCATAGCTTTCTTT CASSLRGGIAFF
. TRBJ2-3 . TRBV21-1 TGTGCCAGCAGCAAAAGGAACAGGGGATTAGCGGGAGGCCCACGAACAGATACGCAGTATTTT CASSKRNRGLAGGPRTDTQYF
. TRBJ2-6 TRBD2 TRBV5-1 TGCGCCAGCAGCGCCCGACTAGCGGGAGGTCGCTCTGGGGCCAACGTCCTGACTTTC CASSARLAGGRSGANVLTF
. TRBJ2-1 TRBD2 TRBV10-3 TGTGCCATCAGTGTAAGCGGGAGCCAGAGATACAATGAGCAGTTCTTC CAISVSGSQRYNEQFF
. TRBJ2-7 . TRBV28 TGTGCCACCACAACGGGCCTCCCCTACGAGCAGTACTTC CATTTGLPYEQYF
. TRBJ1-2 . TRBV7-2 TGTGCCAGCAGCCGTGGGGGCGACATCAACTATGGCTACACCTTC CASSRGGDINYGYTF
. TRBJ2-7 . TRBV7-2 TGTGCCAGCAGCTTAGAAGGGATAAGTACATACGAGCAGTACTTC CASSLEGISTYEQYF